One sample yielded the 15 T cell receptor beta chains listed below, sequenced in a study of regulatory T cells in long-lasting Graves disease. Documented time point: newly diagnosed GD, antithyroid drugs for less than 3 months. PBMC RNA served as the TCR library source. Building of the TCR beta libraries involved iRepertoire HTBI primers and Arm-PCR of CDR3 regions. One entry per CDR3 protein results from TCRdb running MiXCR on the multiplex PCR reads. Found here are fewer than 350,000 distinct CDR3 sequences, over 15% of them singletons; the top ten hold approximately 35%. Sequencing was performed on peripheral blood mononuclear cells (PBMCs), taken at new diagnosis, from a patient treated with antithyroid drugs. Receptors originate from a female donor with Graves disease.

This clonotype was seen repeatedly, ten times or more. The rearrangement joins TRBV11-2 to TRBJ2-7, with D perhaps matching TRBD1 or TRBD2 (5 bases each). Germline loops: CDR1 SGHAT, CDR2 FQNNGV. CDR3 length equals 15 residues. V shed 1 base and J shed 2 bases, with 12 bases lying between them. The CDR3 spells CASSLVRGIPYEQYF. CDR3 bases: TGTGCCAGCAGCTTAGTGAGGGGTATACCCTACGAGCAGTACTTC. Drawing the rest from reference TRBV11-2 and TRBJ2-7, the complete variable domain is EAGVAQSPRYKIIEKRQSVAFWCNPISGHATLYWYQQILGQGPKLLIQFQNNGVVDDSQLPKDRFSAERLKGVDSTLKIQPAKLEDSAVYLCASSLVRGIPYEQYFGPGTRLTVT.

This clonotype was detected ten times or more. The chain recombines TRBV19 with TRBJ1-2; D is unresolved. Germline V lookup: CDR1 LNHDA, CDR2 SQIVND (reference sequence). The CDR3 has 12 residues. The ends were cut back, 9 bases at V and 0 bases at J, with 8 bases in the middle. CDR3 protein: CASRRTNYGYTF. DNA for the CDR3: TGTGCCAGCAGGCGGACTAACTATGGCTACACCTTC.

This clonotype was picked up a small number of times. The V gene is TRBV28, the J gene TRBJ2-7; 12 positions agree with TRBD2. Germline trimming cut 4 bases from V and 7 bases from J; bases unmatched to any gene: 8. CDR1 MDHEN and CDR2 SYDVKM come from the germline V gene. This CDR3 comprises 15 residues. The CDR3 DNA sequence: TGTGCCAGCAGTTCTCTAGCGGGAGGGTCTTCAGAGCAGTACTTC. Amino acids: CASSSLAGGSSEQYF.

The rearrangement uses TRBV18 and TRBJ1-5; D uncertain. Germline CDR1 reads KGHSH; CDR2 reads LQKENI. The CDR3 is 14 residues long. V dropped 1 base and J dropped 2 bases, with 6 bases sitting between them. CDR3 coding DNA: TGTGCCAGCTCACCACGGCACGGCAATCAGCCCCAGCATTTT. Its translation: CASSPRHGNQPQHF.

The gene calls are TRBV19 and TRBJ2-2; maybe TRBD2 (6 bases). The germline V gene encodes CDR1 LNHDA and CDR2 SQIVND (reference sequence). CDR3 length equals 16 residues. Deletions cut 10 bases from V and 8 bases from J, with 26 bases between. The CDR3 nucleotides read TGTGCCACCACTCCCATTAGCGGCACAATTGAGGGGGAGCTGTTTTTT. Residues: CATTPISGTIEGELFF.

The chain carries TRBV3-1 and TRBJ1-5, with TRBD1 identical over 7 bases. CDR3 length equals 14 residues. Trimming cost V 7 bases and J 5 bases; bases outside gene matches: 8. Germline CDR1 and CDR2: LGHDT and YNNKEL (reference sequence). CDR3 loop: CASTLQGSDQPQHF. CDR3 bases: TGTGCCAGCACCCTACAGGGGAGCGATCAGCCCCAGCATTTT.

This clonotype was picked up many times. Here the CDR3 reads CASSPRAGVLAKNIQYF. CDR3 nucleotide sequence: TGTGCCAGCAGCCCCCGCGCAGGGGTACTAGCCAAAAACATTCAGTACTTC. This chain links TRBV11-2 with TRBJ2-4; a weak D match, TRBD1 (6 bases). CDR3 length equals 17 residues. V gave up 5 bases and J gave up 0 bases, with 17 bases separating them. Germline CDR1 reads SGHAT; CDR2 reads FQNNGV.

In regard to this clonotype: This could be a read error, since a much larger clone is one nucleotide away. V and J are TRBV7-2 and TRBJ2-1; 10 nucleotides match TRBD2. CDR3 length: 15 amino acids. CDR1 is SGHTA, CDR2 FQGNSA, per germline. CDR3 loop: CVSSLALAGAHEQFF. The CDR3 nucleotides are TGTGTCAGCAGCTTAGCTCTAGCGGGAGCGCATGAGCAGTTCTTC.

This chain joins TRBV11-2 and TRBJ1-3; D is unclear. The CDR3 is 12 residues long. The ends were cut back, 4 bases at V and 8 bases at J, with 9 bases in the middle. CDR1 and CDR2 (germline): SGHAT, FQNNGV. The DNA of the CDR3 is TGTGCCAGCAGCTCTTGGTGGGACACCATATATTTT. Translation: CASSSWWDTIYF.

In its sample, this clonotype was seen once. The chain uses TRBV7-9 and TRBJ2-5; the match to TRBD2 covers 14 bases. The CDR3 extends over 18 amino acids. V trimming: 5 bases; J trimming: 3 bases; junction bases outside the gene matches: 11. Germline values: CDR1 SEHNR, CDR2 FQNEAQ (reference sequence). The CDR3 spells CASSPLGTSGSGEETQYF. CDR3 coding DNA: TGTGCCAGCAGCCCCCTCGGGACTAGCGGGAGTGGGGAAGAGACCCAGTACTTC.

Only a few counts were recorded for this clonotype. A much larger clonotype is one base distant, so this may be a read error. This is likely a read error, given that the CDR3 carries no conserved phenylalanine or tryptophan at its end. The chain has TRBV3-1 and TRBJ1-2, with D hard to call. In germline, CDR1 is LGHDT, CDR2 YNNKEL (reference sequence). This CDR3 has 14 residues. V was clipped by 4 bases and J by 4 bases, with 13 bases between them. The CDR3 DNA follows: TGTGCCAGCAGCCCCTTAGGAGGGATCTATGGCTACACCTCC. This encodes CASSPLGGIYGYTS.

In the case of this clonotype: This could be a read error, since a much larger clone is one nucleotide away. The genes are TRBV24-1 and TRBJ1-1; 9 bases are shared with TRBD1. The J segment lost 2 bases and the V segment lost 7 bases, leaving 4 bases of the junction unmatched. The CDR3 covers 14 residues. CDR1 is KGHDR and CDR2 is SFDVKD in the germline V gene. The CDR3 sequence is CATRETGGNTEAFF. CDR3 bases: TGTGCCACCAGGGAGACAGGGGGAAACACTGAAGCTTTCTTT.

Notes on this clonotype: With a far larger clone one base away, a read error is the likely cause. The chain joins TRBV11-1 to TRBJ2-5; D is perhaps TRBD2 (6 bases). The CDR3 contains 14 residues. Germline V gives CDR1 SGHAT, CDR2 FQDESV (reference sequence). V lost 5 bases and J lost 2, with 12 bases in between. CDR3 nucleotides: TGTGCCAGCAGCATAGGCGGGGCTCAAGAGACCCAGTACTTC. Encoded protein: CASSIGGAQETQYF.

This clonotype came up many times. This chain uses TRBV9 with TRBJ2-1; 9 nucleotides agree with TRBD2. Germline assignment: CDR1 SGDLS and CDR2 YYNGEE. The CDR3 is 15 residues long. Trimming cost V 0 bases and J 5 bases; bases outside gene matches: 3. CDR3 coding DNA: TGTGCCAGCAGCGTAGTAGCGGGAGTAAACAATGAGCAGTTCTTC. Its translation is CASSVVAGVNNEQFF.

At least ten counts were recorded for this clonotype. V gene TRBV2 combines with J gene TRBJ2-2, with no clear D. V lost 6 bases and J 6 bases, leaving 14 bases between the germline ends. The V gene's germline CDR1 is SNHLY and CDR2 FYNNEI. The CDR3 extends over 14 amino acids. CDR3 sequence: CASRLRWVAGELFF. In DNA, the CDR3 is TGTGCCAGCAGGCTCCGATGGGTGGCCGGGGAGCTGTTTTTT.